The T cell receptor beta chain under discussion was sequenced for a study of blood T cell repertoires in COVID-19. Sequencing used immunoSEQ multiplex PCR; TCRdb keeps in-frame clones, though not all of them. The sample carries around 100,000 clones, approximately 86% recorded once. Germline V CDR1 and CDR2: KGHSH, LQKENI. The CDR3 is made up of 13 amino acids. V was clipped by 6 bases and J by 7 bases, with 13 bases between them. The sequence was obtained from a man aged 40-49 years with acute or convalescent COVID-19. Sequencing input: peripheral blood. The chain recombines TRBV18 with TRBJ2-1, with D perhaps matching TRBD1 (5 bases). The CDR3 sequence: CASSPTQANEQFF. The DNA of the CDR3 is TGTGCCAGCTCGCCGACACAGGCGAATGAGCAGTTCTTC.